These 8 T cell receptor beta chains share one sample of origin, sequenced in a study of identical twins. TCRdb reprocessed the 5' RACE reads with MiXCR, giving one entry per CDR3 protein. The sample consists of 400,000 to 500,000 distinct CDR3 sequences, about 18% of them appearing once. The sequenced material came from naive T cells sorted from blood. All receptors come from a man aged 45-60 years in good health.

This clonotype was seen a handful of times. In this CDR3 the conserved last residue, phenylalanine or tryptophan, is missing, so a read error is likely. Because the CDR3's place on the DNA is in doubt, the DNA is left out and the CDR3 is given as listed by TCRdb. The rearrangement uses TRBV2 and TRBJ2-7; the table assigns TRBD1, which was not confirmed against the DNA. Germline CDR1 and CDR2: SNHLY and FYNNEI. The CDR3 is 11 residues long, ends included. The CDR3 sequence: CASSDRDGRGN.

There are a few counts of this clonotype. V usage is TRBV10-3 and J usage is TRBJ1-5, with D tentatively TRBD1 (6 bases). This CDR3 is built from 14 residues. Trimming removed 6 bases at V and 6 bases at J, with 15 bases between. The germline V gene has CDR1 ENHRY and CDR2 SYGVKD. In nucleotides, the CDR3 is TGTGCCATCAGGGGGGCAGGGAGAGGTCAGCCCCAGCATTTT. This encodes CAIRGAGRGQPQHF.

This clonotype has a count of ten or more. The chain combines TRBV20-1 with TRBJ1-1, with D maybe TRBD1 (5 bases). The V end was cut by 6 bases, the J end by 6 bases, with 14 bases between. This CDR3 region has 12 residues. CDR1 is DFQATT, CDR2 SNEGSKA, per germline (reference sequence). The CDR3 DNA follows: TGCAGTGCGCAGCCTGGGGGGGCTGAAGCTTTCTTT. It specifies CSAQPGGAEAFF.

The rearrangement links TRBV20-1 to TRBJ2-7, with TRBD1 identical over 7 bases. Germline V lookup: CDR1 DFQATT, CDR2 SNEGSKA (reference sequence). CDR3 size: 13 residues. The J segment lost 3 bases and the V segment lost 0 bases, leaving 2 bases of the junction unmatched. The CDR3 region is CSAREGTVYEQYF. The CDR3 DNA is TGCAGTGCTAGAGAGGGGACAGTCTACGAGCAGTACTTC.

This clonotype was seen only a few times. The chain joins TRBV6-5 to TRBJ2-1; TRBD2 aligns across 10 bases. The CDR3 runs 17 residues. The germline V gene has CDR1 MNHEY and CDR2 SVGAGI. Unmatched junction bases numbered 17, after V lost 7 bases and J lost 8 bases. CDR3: CASTSLTLAGERYEQFF. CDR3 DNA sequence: TGTGCCAGCACTTCGTTAACCCTAGCGGGAGAGCGGTATGAGCAGTTCTTC.

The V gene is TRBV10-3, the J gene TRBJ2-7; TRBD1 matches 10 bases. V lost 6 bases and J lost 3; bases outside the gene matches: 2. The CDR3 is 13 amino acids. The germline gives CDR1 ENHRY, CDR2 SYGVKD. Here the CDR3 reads CAIRRDRGYEQYF. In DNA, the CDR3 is TGTGCCATCAGACGGGACAGGGGCTACGAGCAGTACTTC.

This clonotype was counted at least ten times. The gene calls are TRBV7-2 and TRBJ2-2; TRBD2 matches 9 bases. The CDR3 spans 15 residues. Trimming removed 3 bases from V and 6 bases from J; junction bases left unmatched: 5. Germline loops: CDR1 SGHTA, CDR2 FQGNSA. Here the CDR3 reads CASSFTTSGAGELFF. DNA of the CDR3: TGTGCCAGCAGCTTCACGACTAGCGGTGCCGGGGAGCTGTTTTTT.

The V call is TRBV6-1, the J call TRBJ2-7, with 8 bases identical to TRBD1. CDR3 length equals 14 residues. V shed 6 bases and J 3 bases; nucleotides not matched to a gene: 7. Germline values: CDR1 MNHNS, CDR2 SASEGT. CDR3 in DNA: TGTGCCAGCAGAAACACAGGGGGTCTCTACGAGCAGTACTTC. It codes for CASRNTGGLYEQYF.